These 16 T cell receptor beta chains were all obtained from the same sample, sequenced in a study of shared clonotypes between healthy human individuals. Assay: immunoSEQ multiplex PCR; the TCRdb copy retains only in-frame clones and omits some. Here the sample spans about 490,000 clones, 65% to 80% being singletons. The source material was PBMCs. The origin of the receptors is a middle-aged woman in good health. Some clones in this sample may be carry-over from other donors' samples.

The chain employs TRBV10-3 and TRBJ2-7; D gene ambiguous. The germline V and J ends were trimmed by 3 bases and 3 bases, with 12 bases remaining between them. CDR3 size: 14 residues. Germline CDR1 reads ENHRY; CDR2 reads SYGVKD. CDR3 residues: CAISEGGGYYEQYF. In nucleotides, the CDR3 is TGTGCCATCAGTGAAGGCGGCGGCTACTACGAGCAGTACTTC.

The V call is TRBV19, the J call TRBJ1-5; TRBD1 might be the D (5 bases). Germline V gene lookup returns CDR1 LNHDA and CDR2 SQIVND (reference sequence). The CDR3 loop spans 15 amino acids. V lost 5 bases, J lost 4 bases, and 15 bases lay in between. For the CDR3, the DNA is TGTGCCAGTAGTCGGTCGGGGCAGGCAAATCAGCCCCAGCATTTT. As protein: CASSRSGQANQPQHF.

A remark on this clone: A much larger clone differs by one base, so this may be a read error. This chain joins TRBV11-2 and TRBJ1-1; no definite D call. Germline V CDR1 and CDR2: SGHAT, FQNNGV. The CDR3 loop spans 13 amino acids. Between the trimmed V and J ends, which lost 0 bases and 4 bases, there was a span of 6 bases. The CDR3 protein is CASSLEAGTEAFF. In DNA, the CDR3 is TGTGCCAGCAGCTTAGAAGCGGGCACTGAAGCTTTCTTT.

CDR3 nucleotides: TGCGCCAGCAGCCCCGGCTCCGGAAACAATCAGCCCCAGCATTTT. Translation gives CASSPGSGNNQPQHF. The rearrangement uses TRBV5-1 and TRBJ1-5; D remains unclear. CDR1 is SGHRS and CDR2 is YFSETQ in the germline V gene. This CDR3 region has 15 residues. V was trimmed by 4 bases and J by 3 bases, leaving 14 bases between them.

CDR3 in DNA: TGTGCCAGTAGTGCACAGGTGAACCAAGAGACCCAGTACTTC. Protein product: CASSAQVNQETQYF. The rearrangement uses TRBV19 and TRBJ2-5; weak D call: TRBD1 (5 bases). The V end lost 5 bases, the J end lost 0 bases, and 10 bases lay between the germline ends. The CDR3 has 14 amino acids. Per the germline V gene, CDR1 is LNHDA and CDR2 is SQIVND (reference sequence).

The genes are TRBV11-3 and TRBJ2-5; TRBD2 agrees at 15 bases. Matching the DNA end better, TRBJ2-7 makes the J call doubtful. The CDR3 length is 14 residues. Looked up from germline, CDR1 is SGHNT and CDR2 is YENEEA. The CDR3 nucleotides read TGTGCCAGCAGCTCGGGACTAGCGGGAGGCGAGCAGTACTTC. Translating it yields CASSSGLAGGEQYF.

J is TRBJ2-7 and V is TRBV5-1; 9 nucleotides agree with TRBD2. The CDR3 extends over 18 amino acids. CDR1 SGHRS and CDR2 YFSETQ come from the germline V gene. V gave up 4 bases and J gave up 1 base; unmatched junction bases: 15. CDR3 in DNA: TGCGCCAGCAGCGCGGGCTACGGGGCGGGACTAGCTTCCTACGAGCAGTACTTC. Protein product: CASSAGYGAGLASYEQYF.

This clone has a handful of counts. The chain recombines TRBV7-2 with TRBJ2-7; D possibly corresponds to TRBD2 (6 bases). The CDR3 spans 15 residues. The germline gives CDR1 SGHTA, CDR2 FQGNSA. Between the trimmed V and J ends, which lost 3 bases and 4 bases, there was a span of 16 bases. The CDR3 DNA reads TGTGCCAGCAGCTTGTCCCCGACTAGTTTGTACGAGCAGTACTTC. Its protein is CASSLSPTSLYEQYF.

This chain links TRBV7-9 with TRBJ2-5; tentative D call: TRBD1 (5 bases). CDR1 is SEHNR, CDR2 FQNEAQ, per germline (reference sequence). This CDR3 spans 14 amino acids. Trimming cost V 4 bases and J 2 bases, with 11 bases left between them. This CDR3 is CASSSQTEQETQYF. CDR3 bases: TGTGCCAGCAGCTCTCAGACAGAGCAAGAGACCCAGTACTTC.

V gene TRBV9 combines with J gene TRBJ2-3, with 8 bases identical to TRBD2. The length of the CDR3 is 16 residues. Germline-derived CDR1 and CDR2 are SGDLS and YYNGEE. With V trimmed by 0 bases and J by 2 bases, 5 bases remained unmatched. The CDR3 nucleotides are TGTGCCAGCAGCGTAGGTCCTAGCGGGCTCACAGATACGCAGTATTTT. This sequence encodes CASSVGPSGLTDTQYF.

The chain carries TRBV11-3 and TRBJ2-7; D assignment may be TRBD1 or TRBD2 (5 bases each). Germline CDR1 and CDR2: SGHNT and YENEEA. V was clipped by 2 bases and J by 6 bases, with 17 bases between them. The CDR3 has 15 amino acids. The CDR3 region is CASSLTLTGPSEQYF. The CDR3 DNA sequence: TGTGCCAGCAGCTTAACCCTGACGGGGCCCTCCGAGCAGTACTTC. The full variable domain, its missing parts supplied by reference TRBV11-3 and TRBJ2-7, is EAGVVQSPRYKIIEKKQPVAFWCNPISGHNTLYWYLQNLGQGPELLIRYENEEAVDDSQLPKDRFSAERLKGVDSTLKIQPAELGDSAVYLCASSLTLTGPSEQYFGPGTRLTVT.

The CDR3 reads CASSGQGRNEQFF. As DNA, the CDR3 is TGTGCCAGTAGCGGACAGGGAAGGAATGAGCAGTTCTTC. The chain uses TRBV19 and TRBJ2-1; 8 bases line up with TRBD1. The CDR3 spans 13 residues. Germline V CDR1 and CDR2: LNHDA, SQIVND (reference sequence). Trimming at V came to 6 bases and at J to 7 bases, leaving 5 bases not matched to a gene. The full variable domain, with the rest looked up from reference TRBV19 and TRBJ2-1, is DGGITQSPKYLFRKEGQNVTLSCEQNLNHDAMYWYRQDPGQGLRLIYYSQIVNDFQKGDIAEGYSVSREKKESFPLTVTSAQKNPTAFYLCASSGQGRNEQFFGPGTRLTVL.

The chain carries TRBV5-1 and TRBJ2-3; 8 positions agree with TRBD2. V lost 4 bases, J lost 3 bases, and 4 bases stayed unmatched. Germline CDR1 and CDR2: SGHRS and YFSETQ. The CDR3 runs to 14 residues. This chain's CDR3 is CASSGAGGTDTQYF. Here the CDR3 DNA reads TGCGCCAGCAGCGGGGCGGGAGGAACAGATACGCAGTATTTT.

In this sample, this clone turned up once. This chain links TRBV18 with TRBJ2-4, with D uncertain. The CDR3 covers 15 residues. Trimming took off 3 bases at V and 0 bases at J, with 9 bases between the two ends. CDR1 is KGHSH and CDR2 is LQKENI in the germline V gene. Written as DNA, the CDR3 is TGTGCCAGCTCACCGTACACAGCAGCCAAAAACATTCAGTACTTC. Protein product: CASSPYTAAKNIQYF.

The chain recombines TRBV7-2 with TRBJ2-7, with 11 positions matching TRBD2. The CDR3 has 15 residues. The V gene end was trimmed by 5 bases and the J gene end by 7 bases; junction bases not matched to a gene: 10. Looked up from germline, CDR1 is SGHTA and CDR2 is FQGNSA. The CDR3 region is CASSPPGLAGGEQYF. The DNA of the CDR3 is TGTGCCAGCAGCCCCCCGGGGCTAGCGGGAGGAGAGCAGTACTTC.

The genes are TRBV7-8 and TRBJ2-5; D possibly corresponds to TRBD2 (6 bases). CDR3 length equals 14 residues. Germline V lookup: CDR1 SGHVS, CDR2 FQNEAQ. The germline V and J ends were trimmed by 3 bases and 1 base, with 9 bases remaining between them. The CDR3 protein is CASSFRTTQETQYF. DNA of the CDR3: TGTGCCAGCAGCTTCCGGACTACCCAAGAGACCCAGTACTTC.